The present entry profiles one T cell receptor (beta chain) with its context. As yet, its antigen is unknown. The protocol was immunoSEQ multiplex PCR, while the TCRdb copy is restricted to in-frame clones and leaves out a portion. Of roughly 150,000 clones listed, about nine tenths are singletons. The data belong to a study of T cell responses to AZD1222 COVID-19 vaccine. CDR3 length: 15 residues. CDR1 is SGHTS and CDR2 is YDEGEE in the germline V gene. Trimming removed 3 bases at V and 2 bases at J, with 12 bases between. Study-wide findings and caveats: Scientists sampled the repertoires only once the peak T cell response had passed. The breadth and depth of Spike-specific TCRs increased once two AZD1222 doses had been given. Of spike-specific TCRs, nearly half reportedly target regions left unmutated in variants. The donors showed a predominance of white British ancestry and of females, with possible underestimation of clonal diversity.

This clonotype originated in an adult in good health. The sample consisted of peripheral blood, taken on day 0 of AZD1222 vaccination. V usage is TRBV5-8 and J usage is TRBJ2-1; D is possibly TRBD1 or TRBD2 (6 bases each). CDR3 protein: CASSSRGAPYNEQFF. The CDR3 DNA sequence: TGTGCCAGCAGCTCGAGGGGGGCTCCCTACAATGAGCAGTTCTTC.